These T cell receptor beta chains were read from a single sample in a study of T-cell reconstitution after alpha-beta-depleted transplantation in children. One entry per CDR3 protein, called by TCRdb with MiXCR from the PCR reads. There are roughly 500,000 distinct CDR3 sequences in the sample; 30% to 35% occur only once, and about 2.3% lies in the top ten. Sequenced material: PBMCs from the stem cell graft donor, taken from the stem cell graft. The source is a human donor who donated a stem cell graft to a child with aplastic anemia. Both conserved end residues are part of each CDR3. The order of the fields is clone size, D gene, J gene, V gene, CDR3 DNA, CDR3 protein. The D gene is left open where the match is weak. A clone size is listed for some rows: how often the clone was seen (once, few, many), or a class if it is expanded.

clone_size: NA; d_call: NA; j_call: TRBJ1-1; v_call: TRBV20-1; cdr3_nt: TGCAGTGCTAGAGGGGGGGCTGAAGCTTTCTTT; cdr3_aa: CSARGGAEAFF
clone_size: few; d_call: TRBD1; j_call: TRBJ1-1; v_call: TRBV12-3/TRBV12-4; cdr3_nt: TGTGCCGGACAGGGATACGGCACTGAAGCTTTCTTT; cdr3_aa: CAGQGYGTEAFF
clone_size: few; d_call: NA; j_call: TRBJ2-6; v_call: TRBV12-3/TRBV12-4; cdr3_nt: TGTGCCAGCAGTTTCCGTGGGGCCCTGAGCTCTGGGGCCAACGTCCTGACTTTC; cdr3_aa: CASSFRGALSSGANVLTF
clone_size: NA; d_call: NA; j_call: TRBJ2-1; v_call: TRBV4-2; cdr3_nt: TGTGCCAGCCGGCTTGTTGGGGGCGACGATGAGCAGTTCTTC; cdr3_aa: CASRLVGGDDEQFF
clone_size: NA; d_call: NA; j_call: TRBJ2-5; v_call: TRBV29-1; cdr3_nt: TGCAGCGCGGGAACAGGGACACTAGGGTACGGGGAGACCCAGTACTTC; cdr3_aa: CSAGTGTLGYGETQYF
clone_size: NA; d_call: TRBD1; j_call: TRBJ1-1; v_call: TRBV6-2/TRBV6-3; cdr3_nt: TGTGCCAGCAGTTACTCGAAGTACCCCAACAGGGGTACTGAAGCTTTCTTT; cdr3_aa: CASSYSKYPNRGTEAFF
clone_size: NA; d_call: NA; j_call: TRBJ1-2; v_call: TRBV5-1; cdr3_nt: TGCGCCAGCAGCCCCCCCACGAGGGACTCCGGCTACACCTTC; cdr3_aa: CASSPPTRDSGYTF
clone_size: NA; d_call: NA; j_call: TRBJ2-7; v_call: TRBV20-1; cdr3_nt: TGCAGTGCTAGAGTCCGTTCGACCTGGGACGAGCAGTACTTC; cdr3_aa: CSARVRSTWDEQYF
clone_size: NA; d_call: TRBD2; j_call: TRBJ2-1; v_call: TRBV6-2/TRBV6-3; cdr3_nt: TGTGCCAGCAGCCATAGCGCTAGGGGAGCGGGAGGTGATGAGCAGTTCTTC; cdr3_aa: CASSHSARGAGGDEQFF
clone_size: few; d_call: NA; j_call: TRBJ2-7; v_call: TRBV7-2; cdr3_nt: TGTGCCAGCAGCTCAGCCCTCCCCTACGAGCAGTACTTC; cdr3_aa: CASSSALPYEQYF
clone_size: few; d_call: NA; j_call: TRBJ2-1; v_call: TRBV19; cdr3_nt: TGTGCCAGTAGTATAGCGAGAGCAGGGGCCTACAATGAGCAGTTCTTC; cdr3_aa: CASSIARAGAYNEQFF
clone_size: NA; d_call: NA; j_call: TRBJ1-1; v_call: TRBV27; cdr3_nt: TGTGCCAGCAGTATCCGCCGGGACACAAACACTGAAGCTTTCTTT; cdr3_aa: CASSIRRDTNTEAFF
clone_size: NA; d_call: TRBD2; j_call: TRBJ2-3; v_call: TRBV9; cdr3_nt: TGTGCCAGCAGCGTCGGGACTACCACAGATACGCAGTATTTT; cdr3_aa: CASSVGTTTDTQYF
clone_size: NA; d_call: TRBD1; j_call: TRBJ2-3; v_call: TRBV6-2/TRBV6-3; cdr3_nt: TGTGCCAGCGGGACAGTGATATACACAGATACGCAGTATTTT; cdr3_aa: CASGTVIYTDTQYF